The 7 T cell receptor beta chains reported below all come from one sample, sequenced in a study of OX40 agonist ivuxolimab in advanced cancers. Method: immunoSEQ multiplex PCR; TCRdb's copy keeps in-frame clones and lacks some. The data show about 45,000 clones, about four fifths seen once. Sequences were derived from CD4+ or CD8+ T cells sorted from blood, sampled in a trial of the OX40 agonist ivuxolimab. The receptors stem from an adult with an advanced solid tumor such as melanoma, head and neck, liver or kidney cancer.

This chain uses TRBV6-1 with TRBJ1-1; D gene ambiguous. CDR1 is MNHNS and CDR2 is SASEGT in the germline V gene. The CDR3 loop spans 13 amino acids. V was pared by 5 bases and J by 3 bases, with 10 bases between. This chain's CDR3 is CASSPPIHTEAFF. The CDR3 coding sequence is TGTGCCAGCAGTCCCCCGATTCACACTGAAGCTTTCTTT.

The CDR3 here is CASSLSIYGQGSYEQYF. The CDR3 bases are TGTGCCAGCAGTTTATCGATTTACGGGCAGGGATCCTACGAGCAGTACTTC. The chain has TRBV27 and TRBJ2-7, with a tentative D call TRBD1 (5 bases). The germline V gene encodes CDR1 MNHEY and CDR2 SMNVEV (reference sequence). The V and J ends lost 0 bases and 1 base respectively, with 16 bases between them. The CDR3 is 17 residues long.

The chain is built from TRBV30 and TRBJ2-7; 7 bases align to TRBD2. CDR1 is GTSNPN and CDR2 is SVGIG in the germline V gene (reference sequence). This CDR3 contains 14 residues. Germline trimming cut 4 bases from V and 6 bases from J; bases unmatched to any gene: 12. The CDR3 DNA follows: TGTGCCTGGAAGGGAGGGGCGGGACGCGGCGAGCAGTACTTC. It codes for CAWKGGAGRGEQYF. Together with reference TRBV30 and TRBJ2-7, the CDR3 gives the full variable domain: SQTIHQWPATLVQPVGSPLSLECTVEGTSNPNLYWYRQAAGRGLQLLFYSVGIGQISSEVPQNLSASRPQDRQFILSSKKLLLSDSGFYLCAWKGGAGRGEQYFGPGTRLTVT.

The chain is built from TRBV9 and TRBJ1-4; unclear D gene. Germline V gene data show CDR1 as SGDLS and CDR2 as YYNGEE. There are 18 residues in the CDR3. Trimming removed 0 bases at V and 6 bases at J, with 21 bases between. The CDR3 region has the DNA TGTGCCAGCAGCGTAGACAGCCCTGGGGTGGGAGGAGATGAAAAACTGTTTTTT. Translating it yields CASSVDSPGVGGDEKLFF.

The V call is TRBV5-5, the J call TRBJ1-1; D gene unclear. This CDR3 comprises 15 residues. Trimming pared 5 bases from V and 2 bases from J, leaving 16 bases between. Per germline, CDR1 SGHKS and CDR2 YYEKEE (reference sequence). DNA of the CDR3: TGTGCCAGCAGTCCAGCCTGGAGCAGCAACACTGAAGCTTTCTTT. Translated, it gives CASSPAWSSNTEAFF.

The chain recombines TRBV6-5 with TRBJ1-2; possible D gene TRBD1, 5 bases. V was trimmed by 5 bases and J by 0 bases, leaving 7 bases between them. The CDR3 is 13 amino acids. Germline-derived CDR1 and CDR2 are MNHEY and SVGAGI. The CDR3 here is CASSPGSNYGYTF. CDR3 DNA: TGTGCCAGCAGTCCAGGGTCTAACTATGGCTACACCTTC.

The chain recombines TRBV7-2 with TRBJ2-1, with a tentative D call TRBD1 (5 bases). CDR3 length: 14 residues. Trimming left V 5 bases short and J 1 base short, with 9 bases between. Germline assignment: CDR1 SGHTA and CDR2 FQGNSA. CDR3 nucleotides: TGTGCCAGCAGCCCTGACAGATCCTACAATGAGCAGTTCTTC. Its protein product is CASSPDRSYNEQFF. Full variable domain (missing parts from reference TRBV7-2 and TRBJ2-1): GAGVSQSPSNKVTEKGKDVELRCDPISGHTALYWYRQSLGQGLEFLIYFQGNSAPDKSGLPSDRFSAERTGGSVSTLTIQRTQQEDSAVYLCASSPDRSYNEQFFGPGTRLTVL.